These T cell receptor beta chains were read from a single sample in a study of OX40 agonist ivuxolimab in advanced cancers. Profiling relied on immunoSEQ multiplex PCR, and the TCRdb table lists in-frame clones only, not all of them. The sample lists around 37,000 clones, approximately 90% seen once, with roughly 13% in the top ten. Sequencing used CD4+ or CD8+ T cells sorted from blood, obtained in a trial of the OX40 agonist ivuxolimab. The receptors derive from an adult with an advanced solid tumor such as melanoma, head and neck, liver or kidney cancer. Each CDR3 is given without its conserved first and last residue.

TRBJ1-2 TRBV2 ATGQGWSYT
TRBJ2-1 TRBV10-3 AITKDRARPNNEQF
TRBJ2-3 TRBV5-5 ASSPGTPYTPYTQY
TRBJ2-5 TRBV13 ASSTRDYQETQY
TRBJ2-1 TRBV19 ASSIAIHNEQF
TRBJ2-7 TRBV28 AVRDPSYEQY
TRBJ2-5 TRBV6-5 ASSYGTGAQETQY
TRBJ1-1 TRBV5-1 ASSLGHRGGTEAF
TRBJ2-7 TRBV7-8 ASSPSRTSGSYEQY
TRBJ2-7 TRBV6-5 ASSLGLEQY
TRBJ1-1 TRBV27 ASSLVPGDTEAF
TRBJ2-2 TRBV11-1 ASRVAGNTGELF
TRBJ1-4 TRBV28 ASRVDGGPRGELF
NA TRBV20-1 SARQGYEQY
TRBJ1-2 TRBV27 ASSGWAGGADGYT
TRBJ2-7 TRBV6-4 AISRVARISYEQY
TRBJ1-5 TRBV18 ASSPSTGGYQPQH
TRBJ1-5 TRBV7-9 ASSWGPQPQH
TRBJ2-7 TRBV11-3 ASSLTDAYEQY
TRBJ2-5 TRBV10-3 AIRPSGNQETQY
TRBJ1-3 TRBV30 AWSLGTGGIGNTIY
TRBJ2-1 TRBV7-9 ASSPTSGGGYNEQF
TRBJ1-2 TRBV13 ASSLDRGNYGYT
TRBJ2-1 TRBV11-2 ASSPWAGPSNEQF
TRBJ2-3 TRBV11-2 ASSSGGLDTDTQY
TRBJ2-2 TRBV5-1 ASSLVSGTPNGELF
TRBJ2-7 TRBV6-5 ASSTGQLYEQY
TRBJ1-2 TRBV7-9 ASSSELGLLDGYT
TRBJ2-7 TRBV27 ASSLGTSGNEQY
TRBJ2-1 TRBV7-2 ASSLDPRGRDEQF
TRBJ2-7 TRBV5-6 ASSWRGDEQY
TRBJ2-7 TRBV27 ASSFIPRGGEQY
TRBJ2-1 TRBV27 ASSLNGLLSYNEQF
TRBJ2-7 TRBV2 ASSGDREGRSLTHEQY